This record concerns one T cell receptor beta chain sequence. The data stem from a study of graft-versus-host responses after intestinal transplantation. Sequencing was performed with immunoSEQ multiplex PCR; in TCRdb, only in-frame clones are kept and a portion is missing. The sample carries thousands of clones, roughly 90% recorded once. V lost 0 bases, J lost 2 bases, and 5 bases stayed unmatched. The CDR3 contains 16 residues. CDR1 is SGHVS and CDR2 is FNYEAQ in the germline V gene. The material sequenced was PBMCs, taken around 30 days after intestinal transplant. The gene calls are TRBV7-6 and TRBJ2-7; 9 bases are a match to TRBD1. The clonotype comes from a human patient who received an intestinal transplant, so some T cells may come from the graft donor. The CDR3 nucleotides read TGTGCCAGCAGCTTAGCCGGGACAGGGTTTGCCTACGAGCAGTACTTC. This sequence encodes CASSLAGTGFAYEQYF. Complete variable domain (other parts from reference TRBV7-6 and TRBJ2-7): GAGVSQSPRYKVTKRGQDVALRCDPISGHVSLYWYRQALGQGPEFLTYFNYEAQQDKSGLPNDRFSAERPEGSISTLTIQRTEQRDSAMYRCASSLAGTGFAYEQYFGPGTRLTVT.